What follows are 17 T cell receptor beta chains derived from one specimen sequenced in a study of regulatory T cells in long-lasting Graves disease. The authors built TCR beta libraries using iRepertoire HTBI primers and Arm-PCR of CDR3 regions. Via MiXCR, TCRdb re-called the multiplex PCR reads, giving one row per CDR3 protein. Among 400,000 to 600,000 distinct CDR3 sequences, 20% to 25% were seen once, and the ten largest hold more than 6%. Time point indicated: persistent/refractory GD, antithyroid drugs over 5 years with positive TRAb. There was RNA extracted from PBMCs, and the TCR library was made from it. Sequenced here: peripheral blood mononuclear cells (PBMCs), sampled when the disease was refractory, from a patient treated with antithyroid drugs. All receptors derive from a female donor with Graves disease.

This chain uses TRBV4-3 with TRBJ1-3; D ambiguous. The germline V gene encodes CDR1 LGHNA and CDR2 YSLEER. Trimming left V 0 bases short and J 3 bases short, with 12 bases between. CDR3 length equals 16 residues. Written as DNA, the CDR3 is TGCGCCAGCAGCCAAGATTTTGATTTGCGTGGAAACACCATATATTTT. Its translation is CASSQDFDLRGNTIYF.

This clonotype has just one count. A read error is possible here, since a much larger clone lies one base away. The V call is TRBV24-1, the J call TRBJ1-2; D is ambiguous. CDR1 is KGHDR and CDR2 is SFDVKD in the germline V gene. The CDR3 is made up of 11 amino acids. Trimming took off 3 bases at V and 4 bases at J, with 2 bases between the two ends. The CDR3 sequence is CATSDPYGYTF. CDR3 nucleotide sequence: TGTGCCACCAGTGATCCCTATGGCTACACCTTC.

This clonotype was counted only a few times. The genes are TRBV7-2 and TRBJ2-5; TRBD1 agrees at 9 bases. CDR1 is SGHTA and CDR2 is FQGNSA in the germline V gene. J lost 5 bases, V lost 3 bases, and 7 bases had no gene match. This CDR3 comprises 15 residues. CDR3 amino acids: CASSFQTGGLETQYF. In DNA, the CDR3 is TGTGCCAGCAGCTTTCAGACAGGGGGTTTGGAGACCCAGTACTTC.

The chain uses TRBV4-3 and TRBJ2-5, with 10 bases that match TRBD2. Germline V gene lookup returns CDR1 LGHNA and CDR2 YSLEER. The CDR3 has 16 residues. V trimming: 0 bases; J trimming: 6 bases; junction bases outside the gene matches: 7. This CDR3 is CASSQEPAGGPKTQYF. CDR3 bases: TGCGCCAGCAGCCAAGAACCAGCGGGGGGGCCTAAGACCCAGTACTTC.

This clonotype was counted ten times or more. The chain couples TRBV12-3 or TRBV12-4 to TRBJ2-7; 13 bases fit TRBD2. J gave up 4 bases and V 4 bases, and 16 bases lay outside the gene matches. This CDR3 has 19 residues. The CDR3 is CASSSTGTSGIVNPYEQYF. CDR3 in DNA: TGTGCCAGCAGTTCAACCGGGACTAGCGGGATCGTCAACCCATACGAGCAGTACTTC.

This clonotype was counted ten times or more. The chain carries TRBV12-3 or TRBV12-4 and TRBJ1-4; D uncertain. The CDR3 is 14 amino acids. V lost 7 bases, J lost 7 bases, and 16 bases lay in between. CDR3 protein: CASTYTPGGEKLFF. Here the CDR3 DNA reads TGTGCCAGCACCTACACCCCCGGCGGTGAAAAACTGTTTTTT.

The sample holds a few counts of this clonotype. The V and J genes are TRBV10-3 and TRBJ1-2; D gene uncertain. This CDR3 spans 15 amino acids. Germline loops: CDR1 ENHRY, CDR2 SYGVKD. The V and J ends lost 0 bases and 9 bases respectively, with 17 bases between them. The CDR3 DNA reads TGTGCCATCAGTGAGTCAATTACAGAACTCAGGAGCTACACCTTC. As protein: CAISESITELRSYTF.

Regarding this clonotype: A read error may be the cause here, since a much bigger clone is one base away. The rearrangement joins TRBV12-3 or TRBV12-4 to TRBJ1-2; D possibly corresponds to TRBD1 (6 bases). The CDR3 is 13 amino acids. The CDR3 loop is CASRDTGHYGHTF. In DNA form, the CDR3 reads TGTGCCAGCAGAGATACAGGGCACTATGGCCACACCTTC.

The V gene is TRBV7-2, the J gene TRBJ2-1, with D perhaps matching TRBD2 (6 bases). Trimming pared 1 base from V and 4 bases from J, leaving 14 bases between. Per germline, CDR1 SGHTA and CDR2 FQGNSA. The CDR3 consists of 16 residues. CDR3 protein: CASSLGYGRGYNEQFF. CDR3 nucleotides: TGTGCCAGCAGCTTAGGGTACGGGAGAGGTTACAATGAGCAGTTCTTC.

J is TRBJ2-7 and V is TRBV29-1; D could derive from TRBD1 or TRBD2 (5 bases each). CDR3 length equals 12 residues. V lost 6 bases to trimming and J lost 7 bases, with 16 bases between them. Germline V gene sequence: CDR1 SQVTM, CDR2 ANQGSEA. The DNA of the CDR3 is TGCAGCGTGCGATGGGACGGTCTTGAGCAGTACTTC. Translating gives CSVRWDGLEQYF.

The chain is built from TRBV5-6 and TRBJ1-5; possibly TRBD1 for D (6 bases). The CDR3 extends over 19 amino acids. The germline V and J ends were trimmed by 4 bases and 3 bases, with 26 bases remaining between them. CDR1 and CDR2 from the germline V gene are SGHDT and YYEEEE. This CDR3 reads CASSLHNRGHKLTNQPQHF. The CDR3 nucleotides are TGTGCCAGCAGCCTCCATAATAGGGGACACAAGCTAACCAATCAGCCCCAGCATTTT.

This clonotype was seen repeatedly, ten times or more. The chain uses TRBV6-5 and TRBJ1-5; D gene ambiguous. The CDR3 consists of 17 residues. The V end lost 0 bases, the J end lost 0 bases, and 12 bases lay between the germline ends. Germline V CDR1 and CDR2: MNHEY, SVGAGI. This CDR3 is CASSYSGRGNSNQPQHF. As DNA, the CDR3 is TGTGCCAGCAGTTACTCCGGCCGAGGGAATAGCAATCAGCCCCAGCATTTT.

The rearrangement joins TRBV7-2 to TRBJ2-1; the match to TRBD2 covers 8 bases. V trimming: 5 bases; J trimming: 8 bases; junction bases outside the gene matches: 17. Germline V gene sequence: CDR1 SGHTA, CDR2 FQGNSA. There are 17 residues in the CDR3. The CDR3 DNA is TGTGCCAGCAGCCGAAATCTCCCGGGACTAGGCCTCCATGAGCAGTTCTTC. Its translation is CASSRNLPGLGLHEQFF.

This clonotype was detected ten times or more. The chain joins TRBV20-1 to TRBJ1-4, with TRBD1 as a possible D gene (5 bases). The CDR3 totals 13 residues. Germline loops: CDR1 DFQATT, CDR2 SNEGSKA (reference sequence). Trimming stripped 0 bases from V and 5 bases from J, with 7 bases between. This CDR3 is CSARDGANEKLFF. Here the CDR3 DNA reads TGCAGTGCTAGAGATGGGGCAAATGAAAAACTGTTTTTT.

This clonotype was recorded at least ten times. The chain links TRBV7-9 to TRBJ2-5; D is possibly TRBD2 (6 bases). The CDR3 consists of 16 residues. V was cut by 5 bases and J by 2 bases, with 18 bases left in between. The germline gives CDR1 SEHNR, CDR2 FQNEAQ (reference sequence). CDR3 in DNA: TGTGCCAGCAGCCCCTACCGCCTAGCGAATCAAGAGACCCAGTACTTC. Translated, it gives CASSPYRLANQETQYF.

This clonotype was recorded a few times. CDR3 in DNA: TGTGCCAGCAGCTTAACGGGACTGGAGAATGGCTACACCTTC. Translated: CASSLTGLENGYTF. This chain links TRBV7-9 with TRBJ1-2, with D perhaps matching TRBD1 (5 bases). The CDR3 covers 14 residues. Trimming removed 2 bases at V and 6 bases at J, with 13 bases between. Germline-derived CDR1 and CDR2 are SEHNR and FQNEAQ (reference sequence).

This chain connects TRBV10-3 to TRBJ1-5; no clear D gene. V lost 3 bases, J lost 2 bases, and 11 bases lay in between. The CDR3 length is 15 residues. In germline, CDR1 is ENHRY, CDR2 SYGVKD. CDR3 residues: CAISDEGLGNQPQHF. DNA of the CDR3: TGTGCCATCAGTGATGAGGGTTTGGGCAATCAGCCCCAGCATTTT.